This TCR beta chain was sequenced during a study of blood T cell repertoires in COVID-19. Some clones are missing from TCRdb's copy, which holds only in-frame ones; the method was immunoSEQ multiplex PCR. The sample lists around 470,000 clones, nearly 90% occurring once. From germline, CDR1 is LNHDA and CDR2 SQIVND (reference sequence). This CDR3 has 11 amino acids. Trimming removed 5 bases at V and 4 bases at J, with 5 bases between. Sequencing was performed on peripheral blood. The clonotype comes from a man between 18 and 29 years old with COVID-19, enrolled during active disease. J is TRBJ1-2 and V is TRBV19; D gene unclear. The DNA for the CDR3 is TGTGCCAGTAGTTTGGCCTATGGCTACACCTTC. This translates into CASSLAYGYTF.